The 20 T cell receptor beta chains given below trace back to one sample, sequenced in a study of T-cell reconstitution after alpha-beta-depleted transplantation in children. Construction of the TCRbeta library involved unique molecular identifiers. A single record per CDR3 protein comes from TCRdb applying MiXCR to the PCR reads. This table has fewer than 500,000 distinct CDR3 sequences, approximately 42% appearing once. The sample here was PBMCs, taken before TCRalphabeta/CD19-depleted stem cell transplant. The receptors stem from a girl aged 2-10 years with aplastic anemia, due to receive a stem cell transplant.

This clonotype showed up many times. The V call is TRBV7-9, the J call TRBJ1-4; D gene ambiguous. Germline V gives CDR1 SEHNR, CDR2 FQNEAQ (reference sequence). The CDR3 is made up of 15 amino acids. V lost 4 bases and J 11 bases, leaving 20 bases between the germline ends. CDR3 sequence reads: CASSSDLFPSGKLFF. The CDR3 nucleotides read TGTGCCAGCAGCTCGGACCTTTTTCCCAGCGGGAAACTGTTTTTT.

The rearrangement joins TRBV29-1 to TRBJ2-1; TRBD2 matches 10 bases. CDR3 length: 12 residues. Trimming removed 5 bases from V and 7 bases from J; junction bases left unmatched: 2. Germline V CDR1 and CDR2: SQVTM, ANQGSEA. For the CDR3, the DNA is TGCAGCGTTAAACTAGCGGGAAATGAGCAGTTCTTC. It translates to CSVKLAGNEQFF.

This clonotype came up many times. The chain has TRBV5-1 and TRBJ2-7; 11 bases line up with TRBD1. This CDR3 spans 17 amino acids. The germline gives CDR1 SGHRS, CDR2 YFSETQ. Trimming took 0 bases from V and 6 from J; bases not matched to a gene: 11. CDR3 in DNA: TGCGCCAGCAGCTTGGGGCCCCCCGGGACAGGGGGTTTCGAGCAGTACTTC. Its protein is CASSLGPPGTGGFEQYF.

This clonotype turned up a few times. Germline is not matched at one junction end, which may reflect a read error. The chain is built from TRBV4-2 and TRBJ2-2; D is tentatively TRBD1 or TRBD2 (6 bases each). The length of the CDR3 is 16 residues. Per germline, CDR1 LGHNA and CDR2 YNFKEQ. This CDR3 is CASSQVPGANTGVLFF. The CDR3 nucleotides are TGTGCCAGCAGCCAAGTACCGGGGGCGAACACCGGGGTGCTGTTTTTT.

This clonotype was observed a few times. The chain combines TRBV9 with TRBJ1-1, with D possibly TRBD1 on 5 matching bases. CDR1 SGDLS and CDR2 YYNGEE come from the germline V gene. V dropped 4 bases and J dropped 8 bases, with 21 bases sitting between them. This CDR3 region has 15 residues. CDR3 loop: CASSPFGWGGGEAFF. CDR3 coding DNA: TGTGCCAGCAGCCCTTTCGGTTGGGGCGGCGGAGAAGCTTTCTTT.

This clonotype was seen at least ten times. The junction does not match germline at one end; this may be a read error. The CDR3 sequence is CASSLTGDSNQPQHF. CDR3 nucleotide sequence: TGTGCCAGCTCACTCACAGGGGATAGCAATCAGCCCCAGCATTTT. The chain is built from TRBV5-1 and TRBJ1-5, with TRBD1 identical over 7 bases. Germline CDR1 SGHRS, CDR2 YFSETQ. The CDR3 spans 15 residues.

V is TRBV20-1 and J is TRBJ2-2, with 8 bases identical to TRBD2. Trimming removed 2 bases from V and 1 base from J; junction bases left unmatched: 3. Germline V gene lookup returns CDR1 DFQATT and CDR2 SNEGSKA (reference sequence). The CDR3 has 15 amino acids. The CDR3 DNA sequence: TGCAGTGCTAGAAAAAGCGGGAGGAACACCGGGGAGCTGTTTTTT. It is translated as CSARKSGRNTGELFF.

V usage is TRBV5-1 and J usage is TRBJ2-5, with D maybe TRBD1 (6 bases). V lost 7 bases and J 4 bases, leaving 20 bases between the germline ends. Germline CDR1 is SGHRS and CDR2 is YFSETQ. The CDR3 totals 15 residues. Here the CDR3 DNA reads TGCGCCAGCTCGACCCTGGGGGCCTTCCGAGAGACCCAGTACTTC. This gives the protein CASSTLGAFRETQYF. Full variable domain (rest looked up from reference TRBV5-1 and TRBJ2-5): KAGVTQTPRYLIKTRGQQVTLSCSPISGHRSVSWYQQTPGQGLQFLFEYFSETQRNKGNFPGRFSGRQFSNSRSEMNVSTLELGDSALYLCASSTLGAFRETQYFGPGTRLLVL.

The chain couples TRBV7-3 to TRBJ2-7; D not certain. Trimming shortened V by 2 bases and J by 6 bases, and 11 bases separated the two germline ends. CDR3 size: 13 residues. Looked up from germline, CDR1 is SGHTA and CDR2 is FQGTGA. The CDR3 DNA is TGTGCCAGCAGCTTACGGGCCCGGTCCGAGCAGTACTTC. Residues: CASSLRARSEQYF.

The chain is built from TRBV19 and TRBJ2-1; 11 bases agree with TRBD2. Germline V CDR1 and CDR2: LNHDA, SQIVND (reference sequence). The CDR3 totals 19 residues. V dropped 1 base and J dropped 1; count of bases not matched to a gene: 9. CDR3 nucleotides: TGTGCCAGTAGTATAGGTAGCGGGAGGGCCCTGGGGTCCTACAATGAGCAGTTCTTC. This codes for CASSIGSGRALGSYNEQFF.

This clonotype was observed at least ten times. V usage is TRBV5-1 and J usage is TRBJ2-1; D is undetermined. The CDR3 is 12 amino acids. Germline V CDR1 and CDR2: SGHRS, YFSETQ. V lost 2 bases, J lost 2 bases, and 2 bases lay in between. The CDR3 coding sequence is TGCGCCAGCAGCTTCCCCTACAATGAGCAGTTCTTC. Its translation: CASSFPYNEQFF.

J is TRBJ2-5 and V is TRBV7-2; 11 bases match TRBD2. The V segment lost 9 bases and the J segment 0 bases; nucleotides outside the gene matches: 3. Germline V CDR1 and CDR2: SGHTA, FQGNSA. The CDR3 loop spans 14 amino acids. The CDR3 nucleotides are TGTGCCAGTCCGACTAGCGGGAACCAAGAGACCCAGTACTTC. Its translation: CASPTSGNQETQYF.

V is TRBV20-1 and J is TRBJ2-7; D remains ambiguous. The CDR3 runs 12 residues. The germline V gene has CDR1 DFQATT and CDR2 SNEGSKA (reference sequence). The CDR3 coding sequence is TGCAGCGCAATGGCCTGGGGCTACGAGCAGTACTTC. Its protein product is CSAMAWGYEQYF.

This clonotype appeared once. V usage is TRBV7-9 and J usage is TRBJ2-1; the D is unclear. CDR1 and CDR2 (germline): SEHNR, FQNEAQ (reference sequence). The CDR3 is 15 amino acids. V was cut by 1 base and J by 1 base, with 8 bases left in between. CDR3 coding DNA: TGTGCCAGCAGCTTAGAGACTGTTTCCTACAATGAGCAGTTCTTC. Encoded protein: CASSLETVSYNEQFF.

The rearrangement joins TRBV15 to TRBJ2-1; 8 bases match TRBD1. This CDR3 region has 16 residues. V gave up 3 bases and J gave up 8 bases; unmatched junction bases: 12. Germline CDR1 is LNHNV and CDR2 is YYDKDF (reference sequence). CDR3 residues: CATSSAPGQGGYEQFF. In DNA, the CDR3 is TGTGCCACCAGCAGCGCCCCAGGACAGGGAGGATATGAGCAGTTCTTC.

This clonotype was observed a few times. The V gene is TRBV5-5, the J gene TRBJ1-6; possibly TRBD1 for D (5 bases). Trimming cost V 6 bases and J 3 bases, with 13 bases left between them. This CDR3 spans 15 amino acids. The germline CDR1 and CDR2 sequences are SGHKS and YYEKEE (reference sequence). In nucleotides, the CDR3 is TGTGCCAGCACCTGGCAGGGCTTCTATAATTCACCCCTCCACTTT. It yields the protein CASTWQGFYNSPLHF.

CDR3 nucleotide sequence: TGCGCCAGCAGTGAAAGCGGGAGAACCGGGGAGCTGTTTTTT. This sequence encodes CASSESGRTGELFF. This chain connects TRBV10-1 to TRBJ2-2; 8 positions match TRBD2. V was pared by 3 bases and J by 5 bases, with 2 bases of the junction left unmatched. The CDR3 sequence is 14 residues long. Germline V gene data show CDR1 as WNHNN and CDR2 as SYGVQD (reference sequence).

This clonotype appeared many times. The chain uses TRBV29-1 and TRBJ1-3; no clear D. V lost 3 bases and J 3 bases, leaving 9 bases between the germline ends. Looked up from germline, CDR1 is SQVTM and CDR2 is ANQGSEA. The CDR3 extends over 13 amino acids. CDR3 region: CSVDPGGGNTIYF. CDR3 in DNA: TGCAGCGTTGACCCGGGTGGTGGAAACACCATATATTTT.

The V and J genes are TRBV5-1 and TRBJ2-3; unclear D gene. V shed 3 bases and J shed 1 base, with 15 bases lying between them. From germline, CDR1 is SGHRS and CDR2 YFSETQ. The CDR3 is 16 residues long. The CDR3 spells CASSYGRISRTDTQYF. The CDR3 DNA reads TGCGCCAGCAGCTACGGACGGATATCACGCACAGATACGCAGTATTTT.

The chain combines TRBV11-1 with TRBJ2-4; either TRBD1 or TRBD2 may supply D (5 bases each). Germline V gene sequence: CDR1 SGHAT, CDR2 FQDESV (reference sequence). CDR3 length equals 18 residues. Trimming removed 0 bases at V and 1 base at J, with 16 bases between. CDR3 in DNA: TGTGCCAGCAGCTTAGCCCGGGGCGGTCCCCTGGCCAAAAACATTCAGTACTTC. This sequence encodes CASSLARGGPLAKNIQYF. Drawing the rest from reference TRBV11-1 and TRBJ2-4, the complete variable domain is EAEVAQSPRYKITEKSQAVAFWCDPISGHATLYWYRQILGQGPELLVQFQDESVVDDSQLPKDRFSAERLKGVDSTLKIQPAELGDSAMYLCASSLARGGPLAKNIQYFGAGTRLSVL.